A single sample gave rise to the 30 T cell receptor beta chains below, sequenced in a study of OX40 agonist ivuxolimab in advanced cancers. Using immunoSEQ multiplex PCR, the repertoire was profiled, and TCRdb retains in-frame clones only, with some absent. The sample includes 44,000 or so clones, roughly 90% of them seen just once. Here the sequenced sample was CD4+ or CD8+ T cells sorted from blood, taken in a trial of the OX40 agonist ivuxolimab. These receptor sequences come from an adult with an advanced solid tumor such as melanoma, head and neck, liver or kidney cancer.

This clone was found a few times. J is TRBJ2-7 and V is TRBV9; the match to TRBD2 covers 8 bases. Germline values: CDR1 SGDLS, CDR2 YYNGEE. The CDR3 length is 16 residues. V shed 4 bases and J 6 bases; nucleotides not matched to a gene: 15. CDR3 nucleotides: TGTGCCAGCAGCCCCGGAGGTAGCGGGATGGGTCTCGAGCAGTACTTC. Protein product: CASSPGGSGMGLEQYF.

The rearrangement joins TRBV5-1 to TRBJ2-1, with 11 bases aligning to TRBD1. Germline V lookup: CDR1 SGHRS, CDR2 YFSETQ. There are 21 residues in the CDR3. V trimming: 2 bases; J trimming: 0 bases; junction bases outside the gene matches: 16. This chain's CDR3 is CASSFLWTGGVTAYSYNEQFF. DNA for the CDR3: TGCGCCAGCAGCTTTTTATGGACAGGGGGCGTGACAGCTTACTCCTACAATGAGCAGTTCTTC.

The chain links TRBV9 to TRBJ2-2; no firm D call. Trimming pared 4 bases from V and 7 bases from J, leaving 11 bases between. The CDR3 consists of 13 residues. Looked up from germline, CDR1 is SGDLS and CDR2 is YYNGEE. CDR3 DNA: TGTGCCAGCAGCCTCCTGACGGGCGGGGAGCTGTTTTTT. It encodes CASSLLTGGELFF.

The chain has TRBV5-4 and TRBJ2-7; D unresolved. V was shortened by 0 bases and J by 3 bases, with 13 bases between the two germline ends. Germline V lookup: CDR1 SGHNT, CDR2 YYREEE (reference sequence). The CDR3 is made up of 15 amino acids. CDR3 in amino acids: CASSLGRNRNYEQYF. As DNA, the CDR3 is TGTGCCAGCAGCTTGGGAAGGAACAGAAACTACGAGCAGTACTTC.

The chain employs TRBV9 and TRBJ2-1, with 14 bases aligning to TRBD2. With 2 bases clipped from V and 4 bases from J, the junction kept 5 bases outside the gene matches. Per germline, CDR1 SGDLS and CDR2 YYNGEE. This CDR3 spans 17 amino acids. The CDR3 protein is CASSVGTSGSWYNEQFF. The CDR3 region has the DNA TGTGCCAGCAGCGTGGGGACTAGCGGGAGCTGGTACAATGAGCAGTTCTTC. The full variable domain, in which reference TRBV9 and TRBJ2-1 provide the parts outside the CDR3, is DSGVTQTPKHLITATGQRVTLRCSPRSGDLSVYWYQQSLDQGLQFLIQYYNGEERAKGNILERFSAQQFPDLHSELNLSSLELGDSALYFCASSVGTSGSWYNEQFFGPGTRLTVL.

The chain is built from TRBV27 and TRBJ2-5; D not resolved. The CDR3 runs 11 residues. V shed 5 bases and J shed 5 bases, with 6 bases lying between them. The germline V gene encodes CDR1 MNHEY and CDR2 SMNVEV (reference sequence). CDR3: CASSSRETQYF. DNA for the CDR3: TGTGCCAGCAGTAGTAGGGAGACCCAGTACTTC.

This chain uses TRBV18 with TRBJ1-6; D call uncertain. V shed 3 bases and J shed 7 bases, with 10 bases lying between them. Per the germline V gene, CDR1 is KGHSH and CDR2 is LQKENI. This CDR3 has 14 residues. The CDR3 region is CASSPEVYNSPLHF. In DNA form, the CDR3 reads TGTGCCAGCTCACCGGAGGTATACAATTCACCCCTCCACTTT.

This clone came up once. V gene TRBV7-6 combines with J gene TRBJ2-7; D perhaps matches TRBD2 (6 bases). CDR3 size: 16 residues. The V gene lost 3 bases and the J gene lost 2 bases, with 17 bases spanning the gap. The germline gives CDR1 SGHVS, CDR2 FNYEAQ. CDR3 region: CASSLDPPGGAYEQYF. The CDR3 DNA sequence: TGTGCCAGCAGCTTGGACCCTCCAGGCGGGGCCTACGAGCAGTACTTC.

The chain is built from TRBV2 and TRBJ2-5, with D hard to call. V lost 3 bases to trimming and J lost 0 bases, with 8 bases between them. Germline V gene data show CDR1 as SNHLY and CDR2 as FYNNEI. This CDR3 is 14 amino acids long. CDR3 in DNA: TGTGCCAGCAGTGACTGGGTGTACCAAGAGACCCAGTACTTC. Protein: CASSDWVYQETQYF.

The J gene is TRBJ1-2, the V gene TRBV11-2; 10 bases fit TRBD1. The CDR3 sequence is 16 residues long. V shed 0 bases and J 4 bases; nucleotides not matched to a gene: 5. Germline CDR1 reads SGHAT; CDR2 reads FQNNGV. CDR3 region: CASSLDLGQGTYGYTF. As DNA, the CDR3 is TGTGCCAGCAGCTTAGATCTGGGACAGGGGACCTATGGCTACACCTTC.

The chain combines TRBV5-5 with TRBJ2-7; D unresolved. This CDR3 is built from 14 residues. Per germline, CDR1 SGHKS and CDR2 YYEKEE (reference sequence). Trimming removed 0 bases from V and 1 base from J, with 8 bases in between. CDR3 nucleotides: TGTGCCAGCAGCTTGGGGGTACCGTCCTACGAGCAGTACTTC. Amino acids: CASSLGVPSYEQYF.

CDR3: CASKEAVPRHYEQYF. In DNA, the CDR3 is TGTGCCAGCAAAGAGGCAGTACCGAGACATTACGAGCAGTACTTC. This rearrangement joins TRBV28 to TRBJ2-7, with D uncertain. The CDR3 has 15 amino acids. V shed 7 bases and J shed 4 bases, with 20 bases lying between them. Germline V gene sequence: CDR1 MDHEN, CDR2 SYDVKM.

Written as DNA, the CDR3 is TGTGCCACCAGCAGAGCGGAACTGGGACAGAACTATGGCTACACCTTC. Its protein is CATSRAELGQNYGYTF. The genes are TRBV15 and TRBJ1-2; 7 bases match TRBD1. Germline values: CDR1 LNHNV, CDR2 YYDKDF (reference sequence). This CDR3 has 16 residues. With V trimmed by 1 base and J by 2 bases, 7 bases remained unmatched.

The chain carries TRBV6-5 and TRBJ2-7; 11 bases fit TRBD2. This CDR3 contains 15 residues. Germline CDR1 and CDR2: MNHEY and SVGAGI. Losses at the gene ends were 2 bases for V and 2 bases for J; bases not matched to a gene: 2. CDR3 loop: CASSYGTSGTYEQYF. The CDR3 DNA is TGTGCCAGCAGTTACGGGACTAGCGGTACCTACGAGCAGTACTTC.

Only one count was recorded for this clone. This chain links TRBV27 with TRBJ2-5, with D possibly TRBD1 on 6 matching bases. V lost 6 bases and J lost 1, with 12 bases in between. The CDR3 runs 14 residues. Germline CDR1 is MNHEY and CDR2 is SMNVEV (reference sequence). CDR3: CASRKQGFQETQYF. Here the CDR3 DNA reads TGTGCCAGCAGGAAACAGGGTTTCCAAGAGACCCAGTACTTC.

The chain is built from TRBV19 and TRBJ1-1, with TRBD1 as a possible D gene (5 bases). CDR3 length: 15 residues. V lost 2 bases and J lost 1, with 11 bases in between. The V gene's germline CDR1 is LNHDA and CDR2 SQIVND (reference sequence). CDR3 region: CASSIYDRSNTEAFF. The DNA of the CDR3 is TGTGCCAGTAGTATATACGACAGATCGAACACTGAAGCTTTCTTT.

The V and J genes are TRBV2 and TRBJ2-2, with D perhaps being TRBD1 or TRBD2 (5 bases each). Trimming cost V 10 bases and J 4 bases, with 19 bases left between them. Germline loops: CDR1 SNHLY, CDR2 FYNNEI. CDR3 size: 15 residues. The CDR3 region is CATPRGTVGTGELFF. The CDR3 nucleotides are TGTGCCACCCCTCGGGGCACGGTGGGCACCGGGGAGCTGTTTTTT.

This rearrangement joins TRBV29-1 to TRBJ1-3, with unresolved D. V lost 6 bases, J lost 1 base, and 7 bases lay in between. The CDR3 sequence is 12 residues long. Germline V gene lookup returns CDR1 SQVTM and CDR2 ANQGSEA. CDR3 loop: CSVSESGNTIYF. CDR3 nucleotides: TGCAGCGTCTCCGAGTCTGGAAACACCATATATTTT.

This clone was detected once. The chain has TRBV6-5 and TRBJ2-3; 9 bases align to TRBD2. V lost 2 bases and J lost 1; bases outside the gene matches: 4. This CDR3 is built from 16 residues. CDR1 is MNHEY and CDR2 is SVGAGI in the germline V gene. The CDR3 bases are TGTGCCAGCAGTTACCAGCGGGGGGCCCGCACAGATACGCAGTATTTT. This encodes CASSYQRGARTDTQYF.

The chain has TRBV2 and TRBJ2-7; perhaps D is TRBD1 or TRBD2 (5 bases each). Germline V CDR1 and CDR2: SNHLY, FYNNEI. This CDR3 has 16 amino acids. V was cut by 6 bases and J by 4 bases, with 22 bases left in between. The CDR3 bases are TGTGCCAGCAGGGGCTCCAACTGGGACGGGTCTTACGAGCAGTACTTC. It yields the protein CASRGSNWDGSYEQYF.

This chain uses TRBV5-1 with TRBJ1-3, with unresolved D. With the DNA end fitting TRBJ2-2 better, the J assignment may be wrong. This CDR3 spans 12 amino acids. Germline CDR1 reads SGHRS; CDR2 reads YFSETQ. Here the CDR3 DNA reads TGCGCCAGCAGCTTGGGTTCCGGGGAGCTGTTTTTT. As protein: CASSLGSGELFF.

This chain links TRBV6-4 with TRBJ2-7; unclear D gene. CDR1 is MRHNA and CDR2 is SNTAGT in the germline V gene. The CDR3 has 16 residues. Trimming stripped 5 bases from V and 2 bases from J, with 19 bases between. The CDR3 nucleotides read TGTGCCAGCAGTACTGGATCCCCACCGCCAACCTACGAGCAGTACTTC. It encodes CASSTGSPPPTYEQYF.

Comments on this clone: One junction end disagrees with the germline gene, perhaps due to a read error. The rearrangement uses TRBV7-7 and TRBJ2-2; 10 nucleotides align to TRBD2. CDR1 and CDR2 (germline): SSHAT, FNYEAQ (reference sequence). The length of the CDR3 is 18 residues. The CDR3 DNA is TGTGCTAGCAGCTTATACAGGAGGGCTAGCGGGGGCACCGGGGAGCTGTTTTTT. Its protein is CASSLYRRASGGTGELFF.

This clone was detected only a few times. This rearrangement joins TRBV9 to TRBJ2-3; TRBD2 matches 11 bases. Losses at the gene ends were 3 bases for V and 4 bases for J; bases not matched to a gene: 4. The CDR3 contains 15 residues. Looked up from germline, CDR1 is SGDLS and CDR2 is YYNGEE. The CDR3 DNA follows: TGTGCCAGCAGCGCTAGCGGGGGGAACCCAGATACGCAGTATTTT. This encodes CASSASGGNPDTQYF.

This clone came up once. V is TRBV2 and J is TRBJ1-1, with D perhaps matching TRBD1 (5 bases). The germline gives CDR1 SNHLY, CDR2 FYNNEI. Trimming left V 8 bases short and J 5 bases short, with 21 bases between. The CDR3 has 15 amino acids. DNA of the CDR3: TGTGCCAGCTCCCTCTTGGGGGGGGTGGGGACTGAAGCTTTCTTT. It codes for CASSLLGGVGTEAFF. The full variable domain, in which reference TRBV2 and TRBJ1-1 provide the parts outside the CDR3, is EPEVTQTPSHQVTQMGQEVILRCVPISNHLYFYWYRQILGQKVEFLVSFYNNEISEKSEIFDDQFSVERPDGSNFTLKIRSTKLEDSAMYFCASSLLGGVGTEAFFGQGTRLTVV.

About this clone: Other DNA sequences from this sample encode an identical CDR3 as well. CDR3 nucleotides: TGTGCCAGCAGCTCCTCCGGGACGGGCTACGAGCAGTACTTC. Translated: CASSSSGTGYEQYF. The genes are TRBV11-1 and TRBJ2-7; D tentatively reads TRBD1 or TRBD2 (5 bases each). Trimming pared 4 bases from V and 3 bases from J, leaving 13 bases between. The CDR3 length is 14 residues. From germline, CDR1 is SGHAT and CDR2 FQDESV (reference sequence).

V usage is TRBV28 and J usage is TRBJ1-1, with D perhaps TRBD1 (5 bases). V was clipped by 5 bases and J by 2 bases, with 6 bases between them. Germline V gene lookup returns CDR1 MDHEN and CDR2 SYDVKM. The CDR3 consists of 12 residues. The CDR3 is CASSDRNTEAFF. CDR3 in DNA: TGTGCCAGCAGTGACAGAAACACTGAAGCTTTCTTT.

V gene TRBV29-1 combines with J gene TRBJ2-2, with 7 nucleotides matching TRBD1. Germline CDR1 reads SQVTM; CDR2 reads ANQGSEA. The length of the CDR3 is 14 residues. With V trimmed by 1 base and J by 1 base, 0 bases remained unmatched. CDR3 region: CSVEGQGNTGELFF. The CDR3 nucleotides read TGCAGCGTTGAAGGACAGGGGAACACCGGGGAGCTGTTTTTT.

This chain connects TRBV29-1 to TRBJ2-6; TRBD2 matches at 7 bases. The CDR3 has 16 amino acids. Germline CDR1 and CDR2: SQVTM and ANQGSEA. Losses at the gene ends were 6 bases for V and 0 bases for J; bases not matched to a gene: 8. CDR3 DNA: TGCAGCGTACAAAAGCGGGACCTCTCTGGGGCCAACGTCCTGACTTTC. This sequence encodes CSVQKRDLSGANVLTF.

This chain links TRBV4-1 with TRBJ2-7; 7 bases align to TRBD1. The J segment lost 2 bases and the V segment lost 3 bases, leaving 7 bases of the junction unmatched. The CDR3 sequence is 15 residues long. Germline lookup yields CDR1 MGHRA and CDR2 YSYEKL. This chain's CDR3 is CASSQGSQGTYEQYF. The CDR3 DNA is TGCGCCAGCAGCCAGGGGTCACAGGGGACCTACGAGCAGTACTTC.